This T cell receptor beta chain emerged from a study of cytomegalovirus exposure and HLA in healthy donors. Notes on the study in general: Earlier analysis found most TCR beta V segments productive about 87% or about 30% of the time. Many donors carried some public TCRs, although rarity characterized most TCR sequences. Indistinguishable V segments such as TRBV6-2 and TRBV6-3 were excluded.

Comment on this clone: Its specificity is not known.

Each of the donors was a healthy bone marrow donor. Germline-derived CDR1 and CDR2 are MNHEY and SMNVEV (reference sequence). This CDR3 has 15 residues. V lost 5 bases to trimming and J lost 11 bases, with 24 bases between them. PCR primers comprised 60 Vbeta and 13 Jbeta primers. The data were produced by immunoSEQ multiplex PCR, yet TCRdb's version contains in-frame clones alone and is incomplete. The profile covers 90,000 to 150,000 clones, with over 75% appearing a single time and 1.5% taken by the ten largest. This TCR was recovered from a woman aged 18-29 years in good health and CMV-seronegative. The chain uses TRBV27 and TRBJ1-1; TRBD1 is a possible D gene (6 bases). The sequencing input was PBMCs. The CDR3, as DNA: TGTGCCAGCAGTGCCTTAAGGGCAGGGGAAGGTCGCGCTTTCTTT. It yields the protein CASSALRAGEGRAFF.